A single sample is the source of the 14 T cell receptor beta chains below, sequenced in a study of memory CD4+ T cells and cytomegalovirus serostatus. Using immunoSEQ multiplex PCR, the repertoire was profiled, and TCRdb retains in-frame clones only, with some absent. The sample holds 35,000 to 45,000 clones; more than 75% are singletons and the top ten take 0.79%. Single viable CD3+CD4+CD8-CD45RO+ cells were sorted as the memory CD4+ T cells. The sequencing sample was made of memory CD4+ T cells from blood. Source of these receptors: an adult in good health and CMV-seronegative.

This clone was recorded a few times. The chain has TRBV5-4 and TRBJ1-6; D gene unclear. The ends were cut back, 2 bases at V and 5 bases at J, with 2 bases in the middle. This CDR3 has 12 amino acids. The germline V gene has CDR1 SGHNT and CDR2 YYREEE (reference sequence). The CDR3 region is CASSFDNSPLHF. In DNA form, the CDR3 reads TGTGCCAGCAGCTTCGATAATTCACCCCTCCACTTT.

J is TRBJ1-5 and V is TRBV10-1, with D possibly TRBD1 on 5 matching bases. The germline V and J ends were trimmed by 11 bases and 4 bases, with 15 bases remaining between them. The germline gives CDR1 WNHNN, CDR2 SYGVQD (reference sequence). This CDR3 is 13 amino acids long. CDR3 DNA sequence: TGCGCCGGCCGGGGGGGGTTGAATCAGCCCCAGCATTTT. It encodes CAGRGGLNQPQHF.

J is TRBJ2-5 and V is TRBV7-3, with D perhaps given as TRBD1 or TRBD2 (6 bases each). Between the trimmed V and J ends, which lost 1 base and 4 bases, there was a span of 16 bases. The V gene's germline CDR1 is SGHTA and CDR2 FQGTGA. The CDR3 is 16 residues long. The DNA for the CDR3 is TGTGCCAGCAGCTTAATTGGGGGGCTCGGCGGAGAGACCCAGTACTTC. This codes for CASSLIGGLGGETQYF.

The chain couples TRBV19 to TRBJ1-2, with D hard to call. There are 14 residues in the CDR3. The V and J ends lost 7 bases and 2 bases respectively, with 14 bases between them. Germline CDR1 and CDR2: LNHDA and SQIVND (reference sequence). DNA for the CDR3: TGTGCCAGTACCCACAATCAAGGGAACTATGGCTACACCTTC. Its translation: CASTHNQGNYGYTF.

The chain uses TRBV30 and TRBJ1-6; D call uncertain. Trimming took 0 bases from V and 7 from J, leaving 7 bases between them. CDR1 is GTSNPN and CDR2 is SVGIG in the germline V gene (reference sequence). The length of the CDR3 is 13 residues. The CDR3 loop reads CAWSVARNSPLHF. For the CDR3, the DNA is TGTGCCTGGAGTGTAGCGCGAAATTCACCCCTCCACTTT.

The chain is built from TRBV2 and TRBJ1-5, with D possibly TRBD1 on 5 matching bases. Trimming removed 7 bases from V and 0 bases from J, with 13 bases in between. The CDR3 extends over 15 amino acids. The V gene's germline CDR1 is SNHLY and CDR2 FYNNEI. This CDR3 is CASNLLQGSNQPQHF. In DNA form, the CDR3 reads TGTGCCAGCAATCTCCTTCAGGGTAGCAATCAGCCCCAGCATTTT.

The V and J genes are TRBV30 and TRBJ1-2; TRBD1 aligns across 7 bases. The J segment lost 4 bases and the V segment lost 6 bases, leaving 5 bases of the junction unmatched. There are 12 residues in the CDR3. Germline V CDR1 and CDR2: GTSNPN, SVGIG (reference sequence). CDR3 amino acids: CACSQGLYGYTF. The CDR3 DNA follows: TGTGCCTGCTCACAGGGGCTCTATGGCTACACCTTC.

This sequence joins TRBV5-4 and TRBJ2-1; no clear D. The CDR3 has 15 residues. Per germline, CDR1 SGHNT and CDR2 YYREEE (reference sequence). Trimming shortened V by 1 base and J by 8 bases, and 16 bases separated the two germline ends. The CDR3 nucleotides read TGTGCCAGCAGCTTGAGTTTTGGTCTAAACGATGAGCAGTTCTTC. Protein sequence: CASSLSFGLNDEQFF.

J is TRBJ2-2 and V is TRBV7-9; 13 nucleotides match TRBD2. The CDR3 runs 16 residues. Germline V gives CDR1 SEHNR, CDR2 FQNEAQ (reference sequence). The junction had 7 bases not matched to a gene; V was cut back by 5 bases and J by 7 bases. The CDR3 protein is CASSRGTSGVYGELFF. The CDR3 coding sequence is TGTGCCAGCAGCCGTGGGACTAGCGGGGTATACGGGGAGCTGTTTTTT.

This clone has only one observation. The chain links TRBV6-5 to TRBJ2-3, with 10 bases identical to TRBD1. The CDR3 sequence is 15 residues long. The V segment lost 6 bases and the J segment 3 bases; nucleotides outside the gene matches: 6. Germline CDR1 reads MNHEY; CDR2 reads SVGAGI. Here the CDR3 DNA reads TGTGCCAGCAGGAGGACAGGGGGAAAAACAGATACGCAGTATTTT. Protein sequence: CASRRTGGKTDTQYF.

The J gene is TRBJ2-3, the V gene TRBV10-3; 8 positions agree with TRBD2. CDR3 length equals 15 residues. V shed 2 bases, J shed 9 bases, and the junction held 10 bases outside the gene matches. Germline V gene sequence: CDR1 ENHRY, CDR2 SYGVKD. The CDR3 sequence: CAISEGAGAGDTQYF. DNA for the CDR3: TGTGCCATCAGTGAGGGAGCGGGGGCGGGGGACACGCAGTATTTT.

This clone has only one observation. V gene TRBV6-6 combines with J gene TRBJ2-7, with D perhaps TRBD2 (6 bases). CDR1 and CDR2 (germline): MNHNY, SVGAGI (reference sequence). The CDR3 consists of 14 residues. V was shortened by 6 bases and J by 3 bases, with 15 bases between the two germline ends. CDR3 DNA: TGTGCCAGCAGACTAAGCGGGTTCAGCTACGAGCAGTACTTC. This gives the protein CASRLSGFSYEQYF.

The chain joins TRBV7-7 to TRBJ2-5, with 12 positions matching TRBD2. Germline CDR1 is SSHAT and CDR2 is FNYEAQ (reference sequence). J lost 4 bases, V lost 5 bases, and 5 bases had no gene match. The CDR3 totals 15 residues. CDR3 DNA: TGTGCCAGCAGCCCCGGACTAGCGGGGCCAGAGACCCAGTACTTC. Protein product: CASSPGLAGPETQYF.

The chain carries TRBV7-2 and TRBJ2-4, with D tentatively TRBD2 (6 bases). The V gene lost 3 bases and the J gene lost 7 bases, with 10 bases spanning the gap. The CDR3 sequence is 13 residues long. Germline CDR1 reads SGHTA; CDR2 reads FQGNSA. This CDR3 is CASSFVGRNIQYF. CDR3 sequence (DNA): TGTGCCAGCAGCTTTGTAGGGAGGAACATTCAGTACTTC.